These 16 T cell receptor beta chains were sequenced from one sample in a study of identical twins. TCRdb recomputed calls from the 5' RACE reads with MiXCR, one row per CDR3 protein. The sample holds 450,000 to 500,000 distinct CDR3 sequences, over 11% seen once. These data were also filed under a second study, of yellow fever vaccine responses in identical twins.

The sample taken for sequencing was CD4+ T cells sorted from blood. All receptors derive from a woman between 18 and 29 years old in good health.

The rearrangement links TRBV20-1 to TRBJ1-2, with 7 bases identical to TRBD1. V lost 0 bases to trimming and J lost 9 bases; unmatched junction nucleotides: 4. CDR1 is DFQATT and CDR2 is SNEGSKA in the germline V gene (reference sequence). This CDR3 has 12 residues. DNA for the CDR3: TGCAGTGCTAGAGAAGACAGGGAGAGCTACACCTTC. Residues: CSAREDRESYTF.

V and J are TRBV6-1 and TRBJ2-3; the match to TRBD2 covers 15 bases. Trimming at V came to 6 bases and at J to 0 bases, leaving 4 bases not matched to a gene. The germline CDR1 and CDR2 sequences are MNHNS and SASEGT. The CDR3 runs 17 residues. The CDR3 nucleotides read TGTGCCAGCAGGCGGACTAGCGGGGGGGAAAGCACAGATACGCAGTATTTT. Its protein is CASRRTSGGESTDTQYF.

This clonotype occurred a few times. This chain connects TRBV7-2 to TRBJ2-4, with 10 bases lining up with TRBD1. V lost 4 bases and J lost 6; bases outside the gene matches: 3. The CDR3 extends over 14 amino acids. The germline V gene has CDR1 SGHTA and CDR2 FQGNSA. The CDR3, as DNA: TGTGCCAGCAGCTCCCGGGACAGGGGAAACATTCAGTACTTC. It is translated as CASSSRDRGNIQYF.

J is TRBJ1-2 and V is TRBV6-5; D remains unclear. CDR1 and CDR2 from the germline V gene are MNHEY and SVGAGI. V was clipped by 6 bases and J by 0 bases, with 8 bases between them. This CDR3 spans 13 amino acids. The CDR3 bases are TGTGCCAGCAGGACTACAGCTAACTATGGCTACACCTTC. It yields the protein CASRTTANYGYTF.

This clonotype occurred a few times. J is TRBJ2-1 and V is TRBV11-2, with D possibly being TRBD2 (5 bases). Trimming shortened V by 5 bases and J by 10 bases, and 15 bases separated the two germline ends. The V gene's germline CDR1 is SGHAT and CDR2 FQNNGV. The CDR3 extends over 13 amino acids. The CDR3 here is CASSPDRGVEQFF. The CDR3 nucleotides are TGTGCCAGCAGCCCCGACCGGGGTGTGGAGCAGTTCTTC.

This clonotype has only a few counts. The chain couples TRBV7-3 to TRBJ1-6; the D is unclear. Germline-derived CDR1 and CDR2 are SGHTA and FQGTGA. CDR3 length: 15 residues. Trimming removed 4 bases from V and 5 bases from J, with 12 bases in between. In nucleotides, the CDR3 is TGTGCCAGCAGCTCCTCCGGGCCTGATAATTCACCCCTCCACTTT. Its protein is CASSSSGPDNSPLHF.

This clonotype was observed a handful of times. This chain joins TRBV5-1 and TRBJ2-1, with 10 bases identical to TRBD1. Trimming at V came to 3 bases and at J to 6 bases, leaving 6 bases not matched to a gene. CDR3 length equals 15 residues. CDR1 is SGHRS, CDR2 YFSETQ, per germline. In nucleotides, the CDR3 is TGCGCCAGCAGCTATGGGACAGGGGAGTTCAATGAGCAGTTCTTC. Amino acid sequence: CASSYGTGEFNEQFF.

In this sample, this clonotype turned up a few times. The gene calls are TRBV10-3 and TRBJ1-5; a possible D gene is TRBD1 (5 bases). CDR3 length: 14 residues. From germline, CDR1 is ENHRY and CDR2 SYGVKD. The V end was cut by 2 bases, the J end by 9 bases, with 14 bases between. The CDR3 bases are TGTGCCATCAGTGAGACAGGCCGCGAATCGCCCCAGCATTTT. Its translation: CAISETGRESPQHF.

The DNA for the CDR3 is TGTGCCAGCAGCGGAGGTAAGGGCGACGTGAGCAATCAGCCCCAGCATTTT. It encodes CASSGGKGDVSNQPQHF. The gene calls are TRBV7-2 and TRBJ1-5; D call uncertain. CDR1 is SGHTA and CDR2 is FQGNSA in the germline V gene. The CDR3 is made up of 17 amino acids. The germline V and J ends were trimmed by 5 bases and 1 base, with 18 bases remaining between them.

The chain joins TRBV7-2 to TRBJ2-1; 13 bases align to TRBD2. Germline V gene lookup returns CDR1 SGHTA and CDR2 FQGNSA. The CDR3 length is 15 residues. The V segment lost 3 bases and the J segment 9 bases; nucleotides outside the gene matches: 5. The CDR3 bases are TGTGCCAGCAGCTTGGGACTAGCGGGAAAGTTTGAGCAGTTCTTC. It codes for CASSLGLAGKFEQFF.

The chain has TRBV9 and TRBJ2-5, with D perhaps assigned TRBD1 or TRBD2 (5 bases each). Germline V lookup: CDR1 SGDLS, CDR2 YYNGEE. The CDR3 is 15 amino acids. The V end lost 4 bases, the J end lost 5 bases, and 18 bases lay between the germline ends. The CDR3 here is CASSPYEGRGETQYF. As DNA, the CDR3 is TGTGCCAGCAGCCCGTACGAGGGGCGAGGGGAGACCCAGTACTTC.

This clonotype was detected only a few times. The chain links TRBV12-3 or TRBV12-4 to TRBJ1-1; 7 bases match TRBD1. This CDR3 is 13 amino acids long. After removal of 3 bases from V and 11 bases from J, the junction contained 9 bases not matched to a gene. CDR3 DNA: TGTGCCAGCAGTTTCGGAGGGGGCGGGTCGGCTTTCTTT. It is translated as CASSFGGGGSAFF.

The table lists this clonotype with a few counts. The chain combines TRBV4-2 with TRBJ2-7; TRBD1 matches 12 bases. This CDR3 is built from 15 residues. J gave up 6 bases and V 2 bases, and 5 bases lay outside the gene matches. Germline-derived CDR1 and CDR2 are LGHNA and YNFKEQ. The CDR3 sequence: CASSQRDRGLGEQYF. The CDR3 DNA is TGTGCCAGCAGCCAACGGGACAGGGGGCTTGGCGAGCAGTACTTC.

This clonotype occurred many times. The chain is built from TRBV4-3 and TRBJ2-7, with 8 nucleotides matching TRBD2. Trimming removed 4 bases from V and 3 bases from J; junction bases left unmatched: 8. The CDR3 is 15 amino acids. Germline assignment: CDR1 LGHNA and CDR2 YSLEER. In DNA form, the CDR3 reads TGCGCCAGCAGCCCAGAGGCTAGCGGGCTCTACGAGCAGTACTTC. It translates to CASSPEASGLYEQYF.

The V gene is TRBV6-5, the J gene TRBJ2-5; 7 nucleotides match TRBD1. With V trimmed by 2 bases and J by 2 bases, 5 bases remained unmatched. CDR1 is MNHEY, CDR2 SVGAGI, per germline. This CDR3 spans 15 amino acids. CDR3 in DNA: TGTGCCAGCAGTTACGGGGCGACAGGGCAAGAGACCCAGTACTTC. It codes for CASSYGATGQETQYF.

In this sample, this clonotype turned up a few times. The genes are TRBV6-1 and TRBJ2-1, with D perhaps matching TRBD2 (5 bases). This CDR3 region has 15 residues. The germline V and J ends were trimmed by 9 bases and 2 bases, with 17 bases remaining between them. Germline CDR1 and CDR2: MNHNS and SASEGT. CDR3 nucleotide sequence: TGTGCCAGTAAAGTGGAGGCAGGCACCTACAATGAGCAGTTCTTC. Protein sequence: CASKVEAGTYNEQFF.